A single sample is the source of the 16 T cell receptor beta chains below, sequenced in a study of human T cells and chemical hapten exposure. Indicated time point: healthy volunteer bleed at 6 weeks. Total RNA was extracted from unfractionated whole blood. TCRdb redid the calling of the RACE reads with MiXCR, one entry per CDR3 protein. The repertoire consists of some 31,000 distinct CDR3 sequences, with approximately 5.5% occurring once and the leading ten covering 9.5% to 15%. Sequenced input: whole blood. Every receptor here comes from a human donor in good health. Some clones in this sample may be carry-over from other donors' samples.

Note on this clonotype: This clone may be a read error of a much larger clone one base away. The chain combines TRBV6-6 with TRBJ2-3; 12 bases line up with TRBD2. Germline V gene lookup returns CDR1 MNHNY and CDR2 SVGAGI (reference sequence). This CDR3 contains 16 residues. The CDR3 DNA reads TGTGCCAGCAGTTACGGGGAGACTAGCGGGAGAGATAAGCAGTATTTT. It translates to CASSYGETSGRDKQYF.

Of note for this clonotype: A read error may explain this, as a much larger clone is one base away. No conserved phenylalanine or tryptophan ends this CDR3, so it is likely a read error. The V call is TRBV7-9, the J call TRBJ2-3; D is possibly TRBD2 (6 bases). CDR3 size: 15 residues. V gave up 0 bases and J gave up 0 bases, with 7 bases separating them. Germline CDR1 SEHNR, CDR2 FQNEAQ (reference sequence). The chain's CDR3 is CASSLASGSTDTQYS. The CDR3 DNA is TGTGCCAGCAGCTTAGCTAGCGGCAGCACAGATACGCAGTATTCT.

The sample holds a few counts of this clonotype. This chain uses TRBV5-1 with TRBJ1-1; weak D call: TRBD1 (5 bases). This CDR3 contains 14 residues. The V end lost 5 bases, the J end lost 2 bases, and 13 bases lay between the germline ends. Germline CDR1 SGHRS, CDR2 YFSETQ. In DNA form, the CDR3 reads TGCGCCAGCAGATTAATGACAGAAAACACTGAAGCTTTCTTT. Amino acid sequence: CASRLMTENTEAFF.

The DNA of the CDR3 is TGTGCCAGCAGTAAACCGGGACAGGACTATGGCTACACCTTC. This codes for CASSKPGQDYGYTF. This rearrangement joins TRBV6-5 to TRBJ1-2; 8 positions agree with TRBD1. Trimming at V came to 5 bases and at J to 3 bases, leaving 5 bases not matched to a gene. The CDR3 spans 14 residues. The V gene's germline CDR1 is MNHEY and CDR2 SVGAGI.

Ten or more counts support this clonotype. CDR3 in DNA: TGCGCCAGCAGCTTGGAAGAAAGCGGGAGGCCGCAAGATACGCAGTATTTT. Residues: CASSLEESGRPQDTQYF. The chain employs TRBV5-1 and TRBJ2-3, with 9 bases lining up with TRBD2. V was clipped by 0 bases and J by 5 bases; unmatched bases: 10. This CDR3 has 17 residues. Germline values: CDR1 SGHRS, CDR2 YFSETQ.

A few counts support this clonotype. This chain joins TRBV5-4 and TRBJ1-2; 8 bases agree with TRBD1. The germline V gene encodes CDR1 SGHNT and CDR2 YYREEE (reference sequence). Trimming cost V 2 bases and J 2 bases; bases outside gene matches: 5. This CDR3 spans 15 amino acids. CDR3 loop: CASSFRGQGNYGYTF. As DNA, the CDR3 is TGTGCCAGCAGCTTCCGAGGACAGGGCAACTATGGCTACACCTTC. Full variable domain (remainder filled in from reference TRBV5-4 and TRBJ1-2): ETGVTQSPTHLIKTRGQQVTLRCSSQSGHNTVSWYQQALGQGPQFIFQYYREEENGRGNFPPRFSGLQFPNYSSELNVNALELDDSALYLCASSFRGQGNYGYTFGSGTRLTVV.

This clonotype was recorded at least ten times. The chain uses TRBV18 and TRBJ1-2, with TRBD1 as a possible D gene (5 bases). V dropped 1 base and J dropped 4 bases, with 10 bases sitting between them. This CDR3 is 14 amino acids long. CDR1 and CDR2 (germline): KGHSH, LQKENI. The CDR3 DNA reads TGTGCCAGCTCACCACAACAGGATTCCTATGGCTACACCTTC. Encoded protein: CASSPQQDSYGYTF.

This chain links TRBV5-1 with TRBJ2-1; 7 bases map to TRBD2. This CDR3 has 15 amino acids. Germline loops: CDR1 SGHRS, CDR2 YFSETQ. V gave up 0 bases and J gave up 5 bases; unmatched junction bases: 5. DNA of the CDR3: TGCGCCAGCAGCTTGGTGGGGGGGAGGAACAATGAGCAGTTCTTC. It codes for CASSLVGGRNNEQFF.

The table lists this clonotype with many counts. The chain couples TRBV7-2 to TRBJ1-1, with unresolved D. V lost 6 bases and J 2 bases, leaving 10 bases between the germline ends. Germline V CDR1 and CDR2: SGHTA, FQGNSA. The CDR3 is 13 residues long. The CDR3 DNA reads TGTGCCAGCAGGTACCAGACAAACACTGAAGCTTTCTTT. Translation: CASRYQTNTEAFF.

This clonotype was seen at least ten times. For the CDR3, the DNA is TGTGCCGGATCGATTGGACTAGCGGGGGGCAATGAGCAGTTCTTC. Its translation is CAGSIGLAGGNEQFF. The V gene is TRBV6-1, the J gene TRBJ2-1; 14 nucleotides line up with TRBD2. After removal of 11 bases from V and 6 bases from J, the junction contained 9 bases not matched to a gene. The CDR3 contains 15 residues. Germline CDR1 and CDR2: MNHNS and SASEGT.

The table lists this clonotype with many counts. V and J are TRBV7-2 and TRBJ2-3, with D perhaps matching TRBD2 (5 bases). This CDR3 has 14 amino acids. The germline gives CDR1 SGHTA, CDR2 FQGNSA. Trimming took off 7 bases at V and 2 bases at J, with 13 bases between the two ends. Here the CDR3 DNA reads TGTGCCAGCACCCAGCGGAGAAACACAGATACGCAGTATTTT. Translating it yields CASTQRRNTDTQYF.

This clonotype was detected ten times or more. The chain is built from TRBV7-9 and TRBJ2-3; possibly TRBD1 or TRBD2 for D (5 bases each). The ends were cut back, 0 bases at V and 2 bases at J, with 12 bases in the middle. Germline CDR1 is SEHNR and CDR2 is FQNEAQ (reference sequence). This CDR3 contains 16 residues. CDR3 sequence reads: CASSLARRGATDTQYF. Written as DNA, the CDR3 is TGTGCCAGCAGCTTAGCGCGGAGAGGGGCCACAGATACGCAGTATTTT.

The gene calls are TRBV7-2 and TRBJ1-1; D remains ambiguous. Germline V lookup: CDR1 SGHTA, CDR2 FQGNSA. The germline V and J ends were trimmed by 3 bases and 0 bases, with 5 bases remaining between them. The CDR3 extends over 13 amino acids. CDR3 sequence reads: CASSLIMNTEAFF. CDR3 in DNA: TGTGCCAGCAGCTTGATCATGAACACTGAAGCTTTCTTT.

The sample holds many counts of this clonotype. The genes are TRBV20-1 and TRBJ1-2; 10 bases agree with TRBD1. The CDR3 is made up of 14 amino acids. Germline loops: CDR1 DFQATT, CDR2 SNEGSKA (reference sequence). J gave up 2 bases and V 1 base, and 1 base lay outside the gene matches. The CDR3 is CSARGQGANYGYTF. In DNA, the CDR3 is TGCAGTGCTAGAGGACAGGGGGCCAACTATGGCTACACCTTC.

This clonotype was seen at least ten times. The chain is built from TRBV29-1 and TRBJ2-3; 7 bases align to TRBD1. There are 12 residues in the CDR3. Germline values: CDR1 SQVTM, CDR2 ANQGSEA. The V gene end was trimmed by 2 bases and the J gene end by 6 bases; junction bases not matched to a gene: 2. The CDR3 DNA is TGCAGCGTTGAAACAGGGGCGGATACGCAGTATTTT. Amino acid sequence: CSVETGADTQYF.

This sequence joins TRBV27 and TRBJ2-7; TRBD1 might be the D (6 bases). V lost 6 bases, J lost 4 bases, and 16 bases lay in between. The length of the CDR3 is 14 residues. The germline V gene encodes CDR1 MNHEY and CDR2 SMNVEV (reference sequence). DNA of the CDR3: TGTGCCAGCAGCTACTCCGGGACACTATACGAGCAGTACTTC. Residues: CASSYSGTLYEQYF.